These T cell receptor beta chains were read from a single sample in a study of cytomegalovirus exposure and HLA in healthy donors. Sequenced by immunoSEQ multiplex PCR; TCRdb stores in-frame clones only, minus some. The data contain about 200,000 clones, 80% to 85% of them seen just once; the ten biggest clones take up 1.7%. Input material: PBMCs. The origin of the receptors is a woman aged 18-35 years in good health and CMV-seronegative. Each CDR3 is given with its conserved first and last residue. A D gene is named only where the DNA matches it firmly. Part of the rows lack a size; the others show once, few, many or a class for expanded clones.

cdr3_aa: CASSLGGSSYNEQFF
cdr3_nt: TGTGCCAGCAGCTTAGGCGGGAGCTCCTACAATGAGCAGTTCTTC
j_call: TRBJ2-1
d_call: -
v_call: TRBV13
clone_size: -

cdr3_aa: CASSLSGGSYNSPLHF
cdr3_nt: TGTGCCAGCAGTTTAAGCGGGGGATCCTATAATTCACCCCTCCACTTT
j_call: TRBJ1-6
d_call: -
v_call: TRBV27
clone_size: -

cdr3_aa: CASSNRNTGTNEKLFF
cdr3_nt: TGTGCCAGCAGTAACAGGAACACCGGGACTAATGAAAAACTGTTTTTT
j_call: TRBJ1-4
d_call: -
v_call: TRBV28
clone_size: -

cdr3_aa: CSRNRNTEAFF
cdr3_nt: TGCAGCAGAAACAGAAACACTGAAGCTTTCTTT
j_call: TRBJ1-1
d_call: -
v_call: TRBV20-1
clone_size: -

cdr3_aa: CAWSSGDPYNEQFF
cdr3_nt: TGTGCCTGGAGCAGCGGGGACCCCTACAATGAGCAGTTCTTC
j_call: TRBJ2-1
d_call: TRBD2
v_call: TRBV30
clone_size: -

cdr3_aa: CASGSGGTIGYTF
cdr3_nt: TGTGCCAGCGGCTCAGGGGGAACCATCGGCTACACCTTC
j_call: TRBJ1-2
d_call: TRBD1
v_call: TRBV28
clone_size: -

cdr3_aa: CATSSLGISGIEQFF
cdr3_nt: TGTGCCACCAGCAGCTTGGGTATATCAGGGATTGAGCAGTTCTTC
j_call: TRBJ2-1
d_call: -
v_call: TRBV15
clone_size: -

cdr3_aa: CASSHPQGTNTGELFF
cdr3_nt: TGTGCCAGCAGCCACCCCCAGGGGACGAACACCGGGGAGCTGTTTTTT
j_call: TRBJ2-2
d_call: -
v_call: TRBV11-2
clone_size: -

cdr3_aa: CASSLRASGDGETQYF
cdr3_nt: TGTGCTAGCAGCTTAAGAGCTAGCGGGGATGGAGAGACCCAGTACTTC
j_call: TRBJ2-5
d_call: TRBD2
v_call: TRBV7-7
clone_size: -

cdr3_aa: CSVGTLLAGVEQFF
cdr3_nt: TGCAGCGTGGGGACCCTGCTAGCGGGTGTTGAGCAGTTCTTC
j_call: TRBJ2-1
d_call: TRBD2
v_call: TRBV29-1
clone_size: -

cdr3_aa: CASSLRPFGQVRNEQFF
cdr3_nt: TGTGCCAGCAGCTTACGGCCGTTTGGACAGGTGAGGAATGAGCAGTTCTTC
j_call: TRBJ2-1
d_call: TRBD1
v_call: TRBV7-9
clone_size: -

cdr3_aa: CASGTSGSSYNEQFF
cdr3_nt: TGCGCCAGTGGGACTAGCGGGAGCTCCTACAATGAGCAGTTCTTC
j_call: TRBJ2-1
d_call: TRBD2
v_call: TRBV5-1
clone_size: -

cdr3_aa: CASSPGGLAEETQYF
cdr3_nt: TGTGCCAGCAGTCCCGGGGGACTAGCGGAAGAGACCCAGTACTTC
j_call: TRBJ2-5
d_call: TRBD2
v_call: TRBV28
clone_size: -

cdr3_aa: CASSEGSGGSYNEQFF
cdr3_nt: TGTGCCAGCAGTGAGGGCAGCGGGGGCTCCTACAATGAGCAGTTCTTC
j_call: TRBJ2-1
d_call: TRBD2
v_call: TRBV2
clone_size: -

cdr3_aa: CASSEGRGSDEAFF
cdr3_nt: TGTGCCAGCAGTGAGGGGAGGGGTTCGGATGAAGCTTTCTTT
j_call: TRBJ1-1
d_call: -
v_call: TRBV2
clone_size: few

cdr3_aa: CASSTREDQPQHF
cdr3_nt: TGTGCCAGCAGCACGAGGGAGGATCAGCCCCAGCATTTT
j_call: TRBJ1-5
d_call: -
v_call: TRBV7-2
clone_size: -

cdr3_aa: CASSPTNRGVGTEAFF
cdr3_nt: TGTGCCAGCTCACCCACAAACAGGGGCGTTGGAACTGAAGCTTTCTTT
j_call: TRBJ1-1
d_call: TRBD1
v_call: TRBV18
clone_size: -

cdr3_aa: CASSLGVGSWETQYF
cdr3_nt: TGTGCCAGCAGCTTAGGAGTGGGCAGCTGGGAGACCCAGTACTTC
j_call: TRBJ2-5
d_call: -
v_call: TRBV7-8
clone_size: -

cdr3_aa: CSVSSAGLAGFRSGELFF
cdr3_nt: TGCAGCGTTTCCTCCGCGGGACTAGCGGGATTTCGGTCCGGGGAGCTGTTTTTT
j_call: TRBJ2-2
d_call: TRBD2
v_call: TRBV29-1
clone_size: -

cdr3_aa: CASSEVGAGETQYF
cdr3_nt: TGCGCCAGCAGTGAAGTAGGGGCTGGGGAGACCCAGTACTTC
j_call: TRBJ2-5
d_call: -
v_call: TRBV10-2
clone_size: -

cdr3_aa: CASRYHGQNEKLFF
cdr3_nt: TGTGCCAGCAGGTACCATGGACAGAATGAAAAACTGTTTTTT
j_call: TRBJ1-4
d_call: -
v_call: TRBV2
clone_size: few

cdr3_aa: CASSDGQLYGYTF
cdr3_nt: TGTGCCAGCTCGGACGGACAGCTCTATGGCTACACCTTC
j_call: TRBJ1-2
d_call: -
v_call: TRBV18
clone_size: -

cdr3_aa: CASSLDGQATDTQYF
cdr3_nt: TGTGCCAGCAGCTTGGATGGGCAGGCCACAGATACGCAGTATTTT
j_call: TRBJ2-3
d_call: -
v_call: TRBV5-6
clone_size: once

cdr3_aa: CASGTSQETQYF
cdr3_nt: TGTGCCAGCGGGACTAGCCAAGAGACCCAGTACTTC
j_call: TRBJ2-5
d_call: TRBD2
v_call: TRBV7-9
clone_size: -

cdr3_aa: CASSFNGLAGAYNEQFF
cdr3_nt: TGTGCCAGCAGCTTCAACGGACTAGCGGGCGCCTACAATGAGCAGTTCTTC
j_call: TRBJ2-1
d_call: TRBD2
v_call: TRBV11-3
clone_size: -